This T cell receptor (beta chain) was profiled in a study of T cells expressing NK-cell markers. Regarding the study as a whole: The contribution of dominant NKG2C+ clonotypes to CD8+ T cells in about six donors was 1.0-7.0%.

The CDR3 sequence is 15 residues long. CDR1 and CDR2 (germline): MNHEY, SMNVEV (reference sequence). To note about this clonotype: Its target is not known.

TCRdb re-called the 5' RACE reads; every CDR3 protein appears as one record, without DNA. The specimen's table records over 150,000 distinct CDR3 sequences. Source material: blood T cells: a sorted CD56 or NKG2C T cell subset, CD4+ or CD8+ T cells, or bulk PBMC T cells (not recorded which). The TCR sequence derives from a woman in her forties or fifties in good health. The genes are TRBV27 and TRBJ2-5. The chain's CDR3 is CASSLWNSWQETQYF.